What follows describes a single T cell receptor beta chain. The sample comes from a study of blood T cell repertoires in COVID-19. Across the whole study: Samples taken during acute and convalescent COVID-19 were collected in the United States, Italy and Spain. PBMCs, B-cell-depleted T cells, or T cells were the source of the cDNA or gDNA that made up the material.

The CDR3 is 15 amino acids. V was clipped by 1 base and J by 5 bases, with 12 bases between them. Germline values: CDR1 KGHDR, CDR2 SFDVKD. Original handling: Counts of nucleated cells, estimated from reference gene primer amplification, were obtained. Only in-frame clones appear in the TCRdb table, and some are missing; sequencing was by immunoSEQ multiplex PCR. The D gene and trimming were derived from the DNA, and the V and J assignments and clone size from that table. The data show some 270,000 clones, 84% seen once. The receptor was derived from a middle-aged woman who had recovered from COVID-19. Sequencing was carried out using peripheral blood. This chain connects TRBV24-1 to TRBJ2-3; weak D call: TRBD1 (5 bases). The CDR3 reads CATSDFGDSEDTQYF. The CDR3 DNA reads as TGTGCCACCAGTGATTTTGGCGACAGCGAAGATACGCAGTATTTT.